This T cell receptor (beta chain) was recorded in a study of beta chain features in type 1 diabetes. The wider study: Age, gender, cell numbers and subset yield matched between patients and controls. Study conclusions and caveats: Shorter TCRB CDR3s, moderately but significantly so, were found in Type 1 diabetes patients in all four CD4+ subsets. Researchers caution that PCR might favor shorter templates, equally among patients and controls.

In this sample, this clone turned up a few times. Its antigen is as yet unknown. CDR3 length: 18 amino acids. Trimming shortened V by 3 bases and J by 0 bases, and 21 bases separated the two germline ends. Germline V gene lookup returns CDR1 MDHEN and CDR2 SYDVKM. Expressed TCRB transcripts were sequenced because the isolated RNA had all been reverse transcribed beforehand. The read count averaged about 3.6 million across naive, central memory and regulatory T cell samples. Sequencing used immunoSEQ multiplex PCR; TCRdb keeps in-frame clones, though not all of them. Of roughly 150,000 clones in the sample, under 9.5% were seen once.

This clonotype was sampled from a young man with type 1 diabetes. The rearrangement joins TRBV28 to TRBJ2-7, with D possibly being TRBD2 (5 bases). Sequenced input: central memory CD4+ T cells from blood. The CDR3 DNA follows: TGTGCCAGCAGTTTTCCAGCCCACGGGGATCGAAACTCCTACGAGCAGTACTTC. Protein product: CASSFPAHGDRNSYEQYF.